Listed below are T cell receptor beta chains from one sample, sequenced in a study of shared clonotypes between healthy human individuals. Some clones are missing from TCRdb's copy, which holds only in-frame ones; the method was immunoSEQ multiplex PCR. The table records roughly 530,000 clones, about 95% of them present only once. The sequenced material came from naive CD4+ T cells sorted from blood. The receptors stem from a woman aged 25-40 years in good health. CDR3s include the opening cysteine and the closing phenylalanine or tryptophan. A D gene is named only where the DNA matches it firmly.

cdr3_aa	cdr3_nt	d_call	v_call	j_call
CASSQQVLFGYTF	TGTGCCAGCAGCCAACAGGTTTTGTTTGGCTACACCTTC	.	TRBV7-2	TRBJ1-2
CASSRGQDRYEQYF	TGTGCCAGCTCACGCGGACAGGATAGGTACGAGCAGTACTTC	TRBD1	TRBV18	TRBJ2-7
CSEGGAETQYF	TGCAGTGAAGGGGGCGCGGAGACCCAGTACTTC	TRBD1	TRBV20-1	TRBJ2-5
CASSAFSLGTQYF	TGTGCCAGCAGCGCCTTTTCGTTAGGGACCCAGTACTTC	.	TRBV9	TRBJ2-5
CASSPADSGRATGELFF	TGTGCCAGCAGCCCAGCAGATAGCGGGAGGGCCACCGGGGAGCTGTTTTTT	TRBD2	TRBV4-2	TRBJ2-2
CASSSTVQGIAAIYEQYF	TGTGCCAGCAGTTCCACCGTACAGGGGATTGCCGCGATCTACGAGCAGTACTTC	TRBD1	TRBV28	TRBJ2-7
CASSLSLQETQYF	TGTGCCAGCAGTTTGAGCTTGCAAGAGACCCAGTACTTC	.	TRBV28	TRBJ2-5
CASSLSGSETGELFF	TGTGCCAGCAGTCTGAGCGGGAGTGAGACCGGGGAGCTGTTTTTT	TRBD2	TRBV6-6	TRBJ2-2
CASSVDNMAGRETQYF	TGTGCCAGCAGCGTAGACAACATGGCCGGTCGAGAGACCCAGTACTTC	.	TRBV11-2	TRBJ2-5
CASRPSGRGEKLFF	TGTGCCAGCAGGCCCTCGGGCCGCGGTGAAAAACTGTTTTTT	.	TRBV28	TRBJ1-4
CASSESGASYEQYF	TGCGCCAGCAGTGAGTCGGGAGCCTCCTACGAGCAGTACTTC	.	TRBV10-1	TRBJ2-7
CASSLDPTVGHYGYTF	TGTGCCAGCAGCTTAGACCCCACAGTGGGGCACTATGGCTACACCTTC	.	TRBV7-9	TRBJ1-2
CASSWARGAEAFF	TGTGCCAGCAGTTGGGCCAGGGGCGCTGAAGCTTTCTTT	.	TRBV7-8	TRBJ1-1
CASSLVGQHYNSPLHF	TGCGCCAGCAGCTTGGTTGGACAGCACTATAATTCACCCCTCCACTTT	.	TRBV5-1	TRBJ1-6
CASKYRGQIGELFF	TGTGCCAGCAAGTACAGGGGGCAGATCGGGGAGCTGTTTTTT	TRBD1	TRBV5-8	TRBJ2-2
CASSTRQGAHEQYF	TGTGCCAGCAGCACACGACAGGGGGCTCACGAGCAGTACTTC	TRBD1	TRBV11-2	TRBJ2-7
CASSPRPGREQFF	TGCGCCAGCAGCCCCCGACCCGGACGGGAGCAGTTCTTC	.	TRBV5-1	TRBJ2-1